The source of this T cell receptor (beta chain) is a study of blood T cell repertoires in COVID-19. Across the study: Material from acute and convalescent COVID-19 was sourced from the United States, Italy and Spain. PBMCs, B-cell-depleted T cells, or T cells were the source of the cDNA or gDNA that made up the material.

Methods used by the authors: How many nucleated cells were present was estimated from reference gene primer amplification. Clones were read by immunoSEQ multiplex PCR, and TCRdb kept only the in-frame ones, dropping some. V and J calls and clone size are given by that table; D and trimming were obtained from the DNA. The sample includes roughly 120,000 clones, about 75% of them seen just once. Germline values: CDR1 SGHRS, CDR2 YFSETQ. V shed 0 bases, J shed 9 bases, and the junction held 10 bases outside the gene matches. The CDR3 contains 16 residues. Sequenced: peripheral blood. This sequence was found in a woman of 80 years or more with active or convalescent COVID-19. The V call is TRBV5-1, the J call TRBJ2-1, with 9 bases fitting TRBD2. CDR3 amino acids: CASSLDGTSLVGEQFF. DNA of the CDR3: TGCGCCAGCAGCTTGGACGGGACTAGCCTCGTTGGTGAGCAGTTCTTC.